The clone carrying this T cell receptor beta chain has a handful of counts. No antigen is known for it. This sample was taken from a study of T cell repertoires in cytomegalovirus infection. Study summary: Indications came from public TCR beta signatures; they pointed to CMV infection and to a matching HLA type.

TCRdb re-called the reads with MiXCR, one entry per CDR3 protein. This table has about 920,000 distinct CDR3 sequences, around 31% appearing once. General study results and limits: The ex vivo response was dominated by HLA-C-restricted CMV-specific TCR beta clonotypes.

The V and J ends lost 4 bases and 8 bases respectively, with 8 bases between them. Germline-derived CDR1 and CDR2 are MGHRA and YSYEKL. The CDR3 sequence is 11 residues long. The rearrangement joins TRBV4-1 to TRBJ1-1; D gene unclear. The sequencing used cultured CD8+ T cells from PBMCs, collected from culture after CMV antigen stimulation. The TCR originated in a human donor in good health (CMV status not recorded). Some clones in this sample may be carry-over from other donors' samples. The CDR3 is CASSRGLEAFF. DNA for the CDR3: TGCGCCAGCAGCCGCGGCCTGGAAGCTTTCTTT.